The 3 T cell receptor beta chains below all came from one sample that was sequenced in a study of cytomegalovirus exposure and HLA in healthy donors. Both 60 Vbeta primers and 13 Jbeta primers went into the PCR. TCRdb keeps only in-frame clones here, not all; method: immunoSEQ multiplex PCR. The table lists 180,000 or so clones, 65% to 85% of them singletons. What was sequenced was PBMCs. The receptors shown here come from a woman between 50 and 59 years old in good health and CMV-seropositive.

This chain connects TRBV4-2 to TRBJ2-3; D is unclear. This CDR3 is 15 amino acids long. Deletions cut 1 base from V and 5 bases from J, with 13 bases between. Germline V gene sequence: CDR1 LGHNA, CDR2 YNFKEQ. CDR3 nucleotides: TGTGCCAGCAGCCAAGTTTCCGGGTCGGGAGATACGCAGTATTTT. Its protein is CASSQVSGSGDTQYF.

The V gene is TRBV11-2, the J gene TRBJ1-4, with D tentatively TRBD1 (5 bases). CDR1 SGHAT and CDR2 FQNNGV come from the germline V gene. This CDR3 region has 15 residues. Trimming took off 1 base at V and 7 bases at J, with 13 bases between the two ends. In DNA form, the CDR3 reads TGTGCCAGCAGCTTAGGGTTGGGGCTGGGTGAAAAACTGTTTTTT. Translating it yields CASSLGLGLGEKLFF.

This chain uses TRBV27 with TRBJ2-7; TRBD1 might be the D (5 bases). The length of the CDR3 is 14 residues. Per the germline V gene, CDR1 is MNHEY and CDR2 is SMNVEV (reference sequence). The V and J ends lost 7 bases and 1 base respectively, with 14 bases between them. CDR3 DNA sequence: TGTGCCAGCAAATCAAGGCAGGGATCCTACGAGCAGTACTTC. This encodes CASKSRQGSYEQYF.